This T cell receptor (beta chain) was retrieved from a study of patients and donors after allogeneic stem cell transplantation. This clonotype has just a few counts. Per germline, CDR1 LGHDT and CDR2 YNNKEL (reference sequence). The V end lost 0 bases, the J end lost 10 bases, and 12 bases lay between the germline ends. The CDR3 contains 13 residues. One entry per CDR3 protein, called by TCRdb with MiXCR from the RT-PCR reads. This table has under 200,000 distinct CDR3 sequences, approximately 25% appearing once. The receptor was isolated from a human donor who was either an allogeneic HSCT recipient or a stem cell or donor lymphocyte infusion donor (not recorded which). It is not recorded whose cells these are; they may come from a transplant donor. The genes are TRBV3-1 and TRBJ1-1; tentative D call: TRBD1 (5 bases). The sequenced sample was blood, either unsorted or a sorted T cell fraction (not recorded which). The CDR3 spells CASSQDQGGGAFF. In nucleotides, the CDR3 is TGTGCCAGCAGCCAAGATCAGGGCGGTGGAGCTTTCTTT.